Listed here are 7 T cell receptor beta chains from one sample, sequenced in a study of T cell repertoires in cytomegalovirus infection (dated by TCRdb to about 2019). This specimen's treatment or condition label, per the study, means: in vitro stimulation with specific CMV peptide epitopes to enrich CMV-specific T cells. The instrument given in TCRdb is Illumina HiSeq 1500. Starting from the raw public reads, TCRdb applied fastp trimming at Q25, assembled clones with MiXCR and retained in-frame beta chains. Every CDR3 protein is listed once, alongside the most common genes and DNA of its rows. The sample includes 550,000 to 700,000 distinct CDR3 sequences, with about 40% observed a single time. Over 45% of the sample rests with the top ten. The antigens of these receptors remain unknown. Specimen: cultured PBMCs, collected from culture after CMV antigen stimulation. These receptors were obtained from a human donor in good health (CMV status not recorded). Some clones in this sample may be carry-over from other donors' samples.

The chain carries TRBV6-2 or TRBV6-3 and TRBJ2-7, with D possibly called TRBD1 or TRBD2 (5 bases each). V lost 5 bases and J 3 bases, leaving 11 bases between the germline ends. The CDR3 spans 13 residues. The germline V gene encodes CDR1 MNHEY and CDR2 SVGEGT. The CDR3 loop is CASSKGTVYEQYF. The CDR3 bases are TGTGCCAGCAGTAAGGGGACGGTCTACGAGCAGTACTTC.

This clonotype was recorded many times. Sequence at one end of the junction differs from germline and may be a read error. The chain combines TRBV7-2 with TRBJ1-6, with TRBD1 as a possible D gene (6 bases). The CDR3 runs 16 residues. The germline CDR1 and CDR2 sequences are SGHTA and FQGNSA. The CDR3 sequence: CASILEWGAQGSPLHF. As DNA, the CDR3 is TGTGCCAGCATCTTAGAGTGGGGGGCGCAGGGTTCACCCCTCCACTTT.

This clonotype has a single count. J is TRBJ2-3 and V is TRBV5-4; 9 nucleotides line up with TRBD2. CDR1 SGHNT and CDR2 YYREEE come from the germline V gene (reference sequence). The CDR3 totals 14 residues. With 7 bases clipped from V and 4 bases from J, the junction kept 7 bases outside the gene matches. The CDR3 DNA reads as TGTGCCAGCCACCTTAGCGGGAGCGCAGATACGCAGTATTTT. Protein sequence: CASHLSGSADTQYF.

This clonotype was counted a few times. The chain uses TRBV12-3 or TRBV12-4 and TRBJ2-1, with 9 positions matching TRBD2. V shed 7 bases, J shed 7 bases, and the junction held 11 bases outside the gene matches. The CDR3 consists of 15 residues. The CDR3 region is CASTWAGLAGNEQFF. The CDR3 DNA reads TGTGCCAGCACTTGGGCGGGACTAGCTGGAAATGAGCAGTTCTTC.

The rearrangement links TRBV20-1 to TRBJ2-1; 7 bases are shared with TRBD1. Trimming took 1 base from V and 1 from J; bases not matched to a gene: 7. This CDR3 has 16 amino acids. The germline gives CDR1 DFQATT, CDR2 SNEGSKA (reference sequence). CDR3 sequence (DNA): TGCAGTGCTAGAGCCTACCGGGACAGATCCTACAATGAGCAGTTCTTC. Its translation: CSARAYRDRSYNEQFF.

The sample holds a few counts of this clonotype. This rearrangement joins TRBV6-2 or TRBV6-3 to TRBJ1-1; TRBD1 is a possible D gene (5 bases). Trimming stripped 2 bases from V and 6 bases from J, with 7 bases between. The CDR3 contains 12 residues. The germline V gene has CDR1 MNHEY and CDR2 SVGEGT. In DNA, the CDR3 is TGTGCCAGCAGTTACGGGACTCCTGAAGCTTTCTTT. Protein sequence: CASSYGTPEAFF.

This clonotype came up many times. The rearrangement joins TRBV7-2 to TRBJ2-7, with 8 positions matching TRBD1. Germline CDR1 is SGHTA and CDR2 is FQGNSA. The junction had 8 bases not matched to a gene; V was cut back by 5 bases and J by 5 bases. The CDR3 length is 14 residues. The CDR3 protein is CASSPQTGVDEQYF. CDR3 bases: TGTGCCAGCAGCCCGCAGACAGGGGTCGACGAGCAGTACTTC.